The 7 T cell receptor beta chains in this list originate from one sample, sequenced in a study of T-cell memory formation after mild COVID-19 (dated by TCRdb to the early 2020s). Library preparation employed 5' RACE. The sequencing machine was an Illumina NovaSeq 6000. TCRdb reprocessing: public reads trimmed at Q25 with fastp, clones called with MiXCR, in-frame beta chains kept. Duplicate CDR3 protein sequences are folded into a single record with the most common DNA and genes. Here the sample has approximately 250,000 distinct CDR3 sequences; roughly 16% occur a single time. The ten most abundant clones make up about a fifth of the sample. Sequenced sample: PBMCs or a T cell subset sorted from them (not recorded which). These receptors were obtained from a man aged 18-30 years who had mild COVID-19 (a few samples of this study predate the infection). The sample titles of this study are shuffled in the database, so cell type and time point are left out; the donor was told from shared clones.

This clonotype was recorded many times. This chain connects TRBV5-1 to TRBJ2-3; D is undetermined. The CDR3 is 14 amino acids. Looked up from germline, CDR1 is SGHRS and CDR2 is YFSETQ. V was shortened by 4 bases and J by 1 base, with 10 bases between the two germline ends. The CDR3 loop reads CASSLIQRTDTQYF. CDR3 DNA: TGCGCCAGCAGCCTAATACAGCGCACAGATACGCAGTATTTT. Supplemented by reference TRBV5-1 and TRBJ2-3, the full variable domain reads KAGVTQTPRYLIKTRGQQVTLSCSPISGHRSVSWYQQTPGQGLQFLFEYFSETQRNKGNFPGRFSGRQFSNSRSEMNVSTLELGDSALYLCASSLIQRTDTQYFGPGTRLTVL.

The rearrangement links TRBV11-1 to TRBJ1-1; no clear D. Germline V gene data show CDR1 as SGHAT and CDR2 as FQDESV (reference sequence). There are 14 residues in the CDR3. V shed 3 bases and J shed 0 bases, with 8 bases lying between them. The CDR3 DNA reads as TGTGCCAGCAGCTTCGAGACCCTGAACACTGAAGCTTTCTTT. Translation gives CASSFETLNTEAFF.

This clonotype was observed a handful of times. The CDR3 DNA sequence: TGTGCCAGCAGTGGATTAAACTATGGCTACACCTTC. This gives the protein CASSGLNYGYTF. The V call is TRBV6-5, the J call TRBJ1-2; unclear D gene. V was pared by 5 bases and J by 2 bases, with 6 bases between. Germline V gene sequence: CDR1 MNHEY, CDR2 SVGAGI. CDR3 length equals 12 residues.

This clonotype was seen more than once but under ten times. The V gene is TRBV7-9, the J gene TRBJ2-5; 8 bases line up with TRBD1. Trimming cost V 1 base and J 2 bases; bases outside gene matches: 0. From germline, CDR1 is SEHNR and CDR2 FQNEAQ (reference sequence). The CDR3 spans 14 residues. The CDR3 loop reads CASSLGDRQETQYF. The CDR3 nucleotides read TGTGCCAGCAGCTTAGGGGACAGGCAAGAGACCCAGTACTTC. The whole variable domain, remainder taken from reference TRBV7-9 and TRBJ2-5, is DTGVSQNPRHKITKRGQNVTFRCDPISEHNRLYWYRQTLGQGPEFLTYFQNEAQLEKSRLLSDRFSAERPKGSFSTLEIQRTEQGDSAMYLCASSLGDRQETQYFGPGTRLLVL.

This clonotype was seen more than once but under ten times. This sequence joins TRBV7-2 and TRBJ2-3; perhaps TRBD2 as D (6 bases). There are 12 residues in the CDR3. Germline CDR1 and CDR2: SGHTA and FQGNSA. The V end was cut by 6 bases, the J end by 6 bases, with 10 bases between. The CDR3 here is CASSTTSDTQYF. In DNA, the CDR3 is TGTGCCAGCAGTACCACTAGCGATACGCAGTATTTT. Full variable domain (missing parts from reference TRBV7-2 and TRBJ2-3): GAGVSQSPSNKVTEKGKDVELRCDPISGHTALYWYRQSLGQGLEFLIYFQGNSAPDKSGLPSDRFSAERTGGSVSTLTIQRTQQEDSAVYLCASSTTSDTQYFGPGTRLTVL.

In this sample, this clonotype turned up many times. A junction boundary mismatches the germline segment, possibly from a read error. CDR3 sequence reads: CASSLAGTYNEQFF. In nucleotides, the CDR3 is TGCGCCAGCAGCTTGGCCGGGACGTACAATGAGCAGTTCTTC. The chain recombines TRBV7-9 with TRBJ2-1; D could derive from TRBD1 or TRBD2 (5 bases each). Germline loops: CDR1 SEHNR, CDR2 FQNEAQ (reference sequence). The CDR3 has 14 residues.

CDR3 DNA sequence: TGTGCCACCAGTGATGGGACAGGGGGCTTTGATGGCTACACCTTC. Translating it yields CATSDGTGGFDGYTF. The chain recombines TRBV24-1 with TRBJ1-2, with 12 positions matching TRBD1. CDR3 length: 15 amino acids. Losses at the gene ends were 3 bases for V and 6 bases for J; bases not matched to a gene: 4. Per the germline V gene, CDR1 is KGHDR and CDR2 is SFDVKD.